These 28 T cell receptor beta chains came from one sample sequenced in a study of blood T cell repertoires in COVID-19. Generated by immunoSEQ multiplex PCR, the TCRdb table keeps only in-frame clones and is missing some. The table has 250,000 or so clones, more than 70% seen once. The sample comprised peripheral blood. The receptors were gathered from a woman aged 40 to 49 who had recovered from COVID-19.

V usage is TRBV4-3 and J usage is TRBJ2-7; D possibly corresponds to TRBD1 (6 bases). The CDR3 has 17 amino acids. V lost 0 bases and J 3 bases, leaving 18 bases between the germline ends. Germline V gene sequence: CDR1 LGHNA, CDR2 YSLEER. The CDR3 reads CASSQDFQGHRDYEQYF. For the CDR3, the DNA is TGCGCCAGCAGCCAAGATTTCCAGGGCCACAGGGACTACGAGCAGTACTTC.

This clone has just one count. The chain has TRBV7-9 and TRBJ1-1; 9 bases align to TRBD1. Germline loops: CDR1 SEHNR, CDR2 FQNEAQ (reference sequence). V lost 3 bases, J lost 2 bases, and 10 bases stayed unmatched. The CDR3 sequence is 17 residues long. CDR3 bases: TGTGCCAGCAGCTTTTTGGGGGACAGGGCCGCCAACACTGAAGCTTTCTTT. Its protein product is CASSFLGDRAANTEAFF. The entire variable domain, with the rest obtained from reference TRBV7-9 and TRBJ1-1, is as follows: DTGVSQNPRHKITKRGQNVTFRCDPISEHNRLYWYRQTLGQGPEFLTYFQNEAQLEKSRLLSDRFSAERPKGSFSTLEIQRTEQGDSAMYLCASSFLGDRAANTEAFFGQGTRLTVV.

This chain joins TRBV2 and TRBJ2-5, with TRBD1 matching over 10 bases. The CDR3 runs 14 residues. J gave up 3 bases and V 10 bases, and 8 bases lay outside the gene matches. Germline CDR1 reads SNHLY; CDR2 reads FYNNEI. The CDR3 region is CATSPGTGEETQYF. Written as DNA, the CDR3 is TGTGCCACCTCGCCCGGGACAGGGGAAGAGACCCAGTACTTC.

This clone was seen a handful of times. The V call is TRBV5-6, the J call TRBJ2-2; 7 bases are shared with TRBD2. With V trimmed by 5 bases and J by 5 bases, 12 bases remained unmatched. CDR1 is SGHDT and CDR2 is YYEEEE in the germline V gene. The CDR3 is 16 amino acids. Here the CDR3 DNA reads TGTGCCAGCAGACCCGCTGGACTAGGAACTACCGGGGAGCTGTTTTTT. Translation gives CASRPAGLGTTGELFF.

The V and J genes are TRBV5-4 and TRBJ2-3; 7 bases agree with TRBD1. Unmatched junction bases numbered 9, after V lost 4 bases and J lost 1 base. The CDR3 covers 16 residues. The germline gives CDR1 SGHNT, CDR2 YYREEE (reference sequence). The CDR3 here is CASSPYRQGGTDTQYF. The CDR3 bases are TGTGCCAGCAGCCCCTACCGACAGGGTGGCACAGATACGCAGTATTTT.

The chain joins TRBV10-1 to TRBJ2-2; no reliable D call. Trimming left V 11 bases short and J 0 bases short, with 13 bases between. The CDR3 extends over 14 amino acids. In germline, CDR1 is WNHNN, CDR2 SYGVQD (reference sequence). The CDR3 region has the DNA TGCGCCCCAAGTTGGGCCGCGAACACCGGGGAGCTGTTTTTT. Its translation is CAPSWAANTGELFF.

The rearrangement uses TRBV28 and TRBJ1-2, with 7 bases matching TRBD1. This CDR3 has 14 residues. Trimming cost V 5 bases and J 7 bases; bases outside gene matches: 10. CDR1 is MDHEN and CDR2 is SYDVKM in the germline V gene. The CDR3, as DNA: TGTGCCAGCAGTCCCCGTGCCAACAGGGGTGGCTACACCTTC. Translated, it gives CASSPRANRGGYTF.

J is TRBJ2-5 and V is TRBV30; D is possibly TRBD2 (6 bases). This CDR3 comprises 13 residues. CDR1 is GTSNPN and CDR2 is SVGIG in the germline V gene (reference sequence). V lost 3 bases, J lost 7 bases, and 15 bases lay in between. The DNA of the CDR3 is TGTGCCTGGAGGGGACTCCCTCCTGGGACCCAGTACTTC. Protein sequence: CAWRGLPPGTQYF.

This chain uses TRBV12-3 or TRBV12-4 with TRBJ1-2; a weak D match, TRBD1 (6 bases). The germline V and J ends were trimmed by 3 bases and 13 bases, with 12 bases remaining between them. The CDR3 consists of 11 residues. For the CDR3, the DNA is TGTGCCAGCAGTTTTTCGGACAGCCGCACCTTC. Translating gives CASSFSDSRTF.

The chain combines TRBV30 with TRBJ1-5, with 7 bases fitting TRBD1. J gave up 4 bases and V 3 bases, and 6 bases lay outside the gene matches. Germline V gene data show CDR1 as GTSNPN and CDR2 as SVGIG (reference sequence). CDR3 length: 14 residues. As DNA, the CDR3 is TGTGCCTGGAGCACCGGGACAGCAAATCAGCCCCAGCATTTT. It translates to CAWSTGTANQPQHF.

CDR3 loop: CATSTGTKAWELFF. DNA of the CDR3: TGTGCCACCAGCACCGGGACTAAGGCTTGGGAGCTGTTTTTT. The gene calls are TRBV24-1 and TRBJ2-2, with 7 bases that match TRBD2. Looked up from germline, CDR1 is KGHDR and CDR2 is SFDVKD. The length of the CDR3 is 14 residues. With 7 bases clipped from V and 9 bases from J, the junction kept 10 bases outside the gene matches.

The genes are TRBV9 and TRBJ2-5; maybe TRBD1 (5 bases). V was trimmed by 0 bases and J by 3 bases, leaving 15 bases between them. Germline CDR1 reads SGDLS; CDR2 reads YYNGEE. This CDR3 has 16 residues. This CDR3 reads CASSVGARDGEETQYF. The CDR3 DNA follows: TGTGCCAGCAGCGTAGGGGCCAGGGATGGGGAAGAGACCCAGTACTTC. Full variable domain (outside the CDR3, taken from reference TRBV9 and TRBJ2-5): DSGVTQTPKHLITATGQRVTLRCSPRSGDLSVYWYQQSLDQGLQFLIQYYNGEERAKGNILERFSAQQFPDLHSELNLSSLELGDSALYFCASSVGARDGEETQYFGPGTRLLVL.

This clone was picked up one time. At one boundary the junction diverges from the germline segment, which might be a read error. The chain is built from TRBV7-9 and TRBJ2-1, with 7 bases lining up with TRBD2. CDR3 length: 12 residues. Germline lookup yields CDR1 SEHNR and CDR2 FQNEAQ (reference sequence). The CDR3 protein is CASSLGEGKVIF. CDR3 DNA: TGTGCCAGCAGCTTAGGGGAGGGCAAGGTGATCTTC.

V is TRBV6-2 or TRBV6-3 and J is TRBJ1-2; D is possibly TRBD1 (5 bases). The CDR3 loop spans 11 amino acids. The germline V gene encodes CDR1 MNHEY and CDR2 SVGEGT. Trimming cost V 5 bases and J 7 bases, with 8 bases left between them. The CDR3 protein is CASSTQGGYTF. CDR3 nucleotide sequence: TGTGCCAGCAGTACCCAGGGTGGCTACACCTTC.

This sequence joins TRBV12-3 or TRBV12-4 and TRBJ2-4, with D tentatively TRBD2 (5 bases). Trimming cost V 8 bases and J 9 bases, with 8 bases left between them. The CDR3 spans 10 residues. The chain's CDR3 is CASHRGIQYF. The CDR3, as DNA: TGTGCCAGCCATCGGGGCATTCAGTACTTC.

This clone turned up a few times. Compared with germline, one end of the junction differs, possibly owing to a read error. V is TRBV12-3 or TRBV12-4 and J is TRBJ1-1; 7 bases agree with TRBD1. This CDR3 has 12 amino acids. CDR3 region: CASSLGTGVAFF. CDR3 bases: TGTGCCAGCAGCTTAGGCACAGGGGTGGCTTTCTTT.

This clone came up a few times. CDR3 nucleotides: TGTGCCAGCAGCCTAGGCAATCAGCCCCAGCATTTT. This translates into CASSLGNQPQHF. The chain employs TRBV5-4 and TRBJ1-5; D ambiguous. The germline V gene has CDR1 SGHNT and CDR2 YYREEE (reference sequence). The length of the CDR3 is 12 residues. V was cut by 4 bases and J by 2 bases, with 4 bases left in between.

The chain combines TRBV5-6 with TRBJ1-1, with TRBD1 matching 8 bases. There are 15 residues in the CDR3. The junction had 4 bases not matched to a gene; V was cut back by 2 bases and J by 1 base. Germline assignment: CDR1 SGHDT and CDR2 YYEEEE. CDR3 nucleotides: TGTGCCAGCAGCTTCCAGGGGGCGAGGAACACTGAAGCTTTCTTT. It yields the protein CASSFQGARNTEAFF.

The rearrangement links TRBV11-2 to TRBJ2-1; 10 bases are shared with TRBD2. Trimming cost V 1 base and J 4 bases; bases outside gene matches: 1. In germline, CDR1 is SGHAT, CDR2 FQNNGV. CDR3 length: 15 amino acids. In DNA form, the CDR3 reads TGTGCCAGCAGCTTAGGGACTAGCGGTTACAATGAGCAGTTCTTC. Translated, it gives CASSLGTSGYNEQFF.

The chain joins TRBV7-9 to TRBJ1-4; D call uncertain. The length of the CDR3 is 10 residues. Germline-derived CDR1 and CDR2 are SEHNR and FQNEAQ (reference sequence). V was cut by 8 bases and J by 8 bases, with 6 bases left in between. CDR3 bases: TGTGCCAGCGCGGGGGAAAAACTGTTTTTT. Translation gives CASAGEKLFF.

This clone was seen more than once but under ten times. The chain links TRBV30 to TRBJ1-2; no firm D call. The CDR3 is made up of 11 amino acids. From germline, CDR1 is GTSNPN and CDR2 SVGIG (reference sequence). The V end was cut by 5 bases, the J end by 4 bases, with 8 bases between. The CDR3 DNA follows: TGTGCCTGGGGACCCCGCTATGGCTACACCTTC. This sequence encodes CAWGPRYGYTF.

This chain connects TRBV6-2 or TRBV6-3 to TRBJ1-2; 9 nucleotides align to TRBD1. Germline V lookup: CDR1 MNHEY, CDR2 SVGEGT. This CDR3 is 17 amino acids long. V was pared by 6 bases and J by 3 bases, with 14 bases of the junction left unmatched. CDR3 bases: TGTGCCAGCAGCCCTTCCGGGACAGGGCGTCTCGACTATGGCTACACCTTC. Its translation: CASSPSGTGRLDYGYTF.

The V call is TRBV4-1, the J call TRBJ1-2; D perhaps matches TRBD1 (5 bases). This CDR3 has 17 residues. Trimming pared 5 bases from V and 4 bases from J, leaving 23 bases between. Germline CDR1 reads MGHRA; CDR2 reads YSYEKL. The CDR3 spells CASSDPLGGGRVYGYTF. In DNA, the CDR3 is TGCGCCAGCAGCGACCCCTTGGGGGGGGGTCGGGTCTATGGCTACACCTTC.

The J gene is TRBJ2-2, the V gene TRBV12-3 or TRBV12-4, with TRBD1 as a possible D gene (5 bases). With 5 bases removed from V and 6 bases from J, the gap between germline ends came to 10 bases. This CDR3 is built from 13 residues. The CDR3 region is CASSPEGAGELFF. The CDR3 bases are TGTGCCAGCAGTCCTGAAGGGGCCGGGGAGCTGTTTTTT.

This clone has only one observation. The chain recombines TRBV7-2 with TRBJ1-6; D is possibly TRBD1 (5 bases). The V end lost 3 bases, the J end lost 10 bases, and 7 bases lay between the germline ends. Germline CDR1 reads SGHTA; CDR2 reads FQGNSA. The CDR3 spans 12 residues. The CDR3 loop reads CASSFRVSPLHF. In nucleotides, the CDR3 is TGTGCCAGCAGCTTCAGGGTCTCACCCCTCCACTTT.

This clone was recorded once. CDR3 DNA sequence: TGTGCCACTCATCCCTCGGACAGGGGGGGAAACACCATATATTTT. The encoded protein is CATHPSDRGGNTIYF. This sequence joins TRBV19 and TRBJ1-3, with 10 bases identical to TRBD1. CDR1 and CDR2 (germline): LNHDA, SQIVND (reference sequence). V was pared by 10 bases and J by 4 bases, with 10 bases of the junction left unmatched. CDR3 length: 15 amino acids.

V is TRBV4-1 and J is TRBJ1-1, with D perhaps TRBD1 (6 bases). This CDR3 is built from 14 residues. V was trimmed by 0 bases and J by 6 bases, leaving 11 bases between them. Germline values: CDR1 MGHRA, CDR2 YSYEKL. The CDR3 region is CASSQDSRGAEAFF. CDR3 DNA: TGCGCCAGCAGCCAAGATAGCAGGGGAGCTGAAGCTTTCTTT.

The V and J genes are TRBV2 and TRBJ2-1; 7 bases align to TRBD2. V shed 2 bases and J 9 bases; nucleotides not matched to a gene: 4. Germline CDR1 and CDR2: SNHLY and FYNNEI. The CDR3 contains 13 residues. This chain's CDR3 is CASSETTGGEQFF. DNA for the CDR3: TGTGCCAGCAGTGAAACGACGGGGGGTGAGCAGTTCTTC.